Below, 32 T cell receptor beta chains from the same sample are listed, as sequenced in a study of blood T cell repertoires in COVID-19. TCRdb's table, derived via immunoSEQ multiplex PCR, lists solely in-frame clones and lacks some. The table has some 320,000 clones, more than 85% seen once. The sample was PBMCs or T cells enriched from blood (not recorded which). These TCRs come from a woman aged 25 to 39 who had been exposed to COVID-19.

The rearrangement links TRBV5-6 to TRBJ1-1; D is possibly TRBD1 (5 bases). CDR1 and CDR2 from the germline V gene are SGHDT and YYEEEE. This CDR3 has 13 residues. Deletions cut 4 bases from V and 6 bases from J, with 13 bases between. The CDR3 is CASSPGLRAEAFF. The CDR3, as DNA: TGTGCCAGCAGCCCAGGGCTCAGGGCTGAAGCTTTCTTT. Based on the CDR3 plus reference TRBV5-6 and TRBJ1-1, the full variable domain is DAGVTQSPTHLIKTRGQQVTLRCSPKSGHDTVSWYQQALGQGPQFIFQYYEEEERQRGNFPDRFSGHQFPNYSSELNVNALLLGDSALYLCASSPGLRAEAFFGQGTRLTVV.

This CDR3 reads CASSLVAGGDSPLHF. The CDR3 coding sequence is TGTGCCAGCAGCTTAGTTGCAGGGGGTGATTCACCCCTCCACTTT. This rearrangement joins TRBV7-2 to TRBJ1-6, with 7 bases fitting TRBD1. After removal of 1 base from V and 8 bases from J, the junction contained 5 bases not matched to a gene. CDR3 length equals 15 residues. Germline CDR1 and CDR2: SGHTA and FQGNSA.

The rearrangement links TRBV2 to TRBJ1-2; possible D gene TRBD1, 5 bases. This CDR3 has 12 residues. V lost 6 bases to trimming and J lost 2 bases, with 7 bases between them. Germline V gene lookup returns CDR1 SNHLY and CDR2 FYNNEI. The CDR3 sequence is CASRTENYGYTF. The CDR3 DNA sequence: TGTGCCAGCAGGACAGAGAACTATGGCTACACCTTC.

The CDR3 protein is CAISESNRLYSNQPQHF. Written as DNA, the CDR3 is TGTGCCATCAGTGAAAGTAACAGGCTATATAGCAATCAGCCCCAGCATTTT. The V and J genes are TRBV10-3 and TRBJ1-5, with D maybe TRBD1 (5 bases). This CDR3 is 17 amino acids long. Trimming took 3 bases from V and 0 from J, leaving 15 bases between them. Germline loops: CDR1 ENHRY, CDR2 SYGVKD.

The count of this clone is one. The rearrangement uses TRBV6-5 and TRBJ1-2, with 10 bases aligning to TRBD1. Germline CDR1 and CDR2: MNHEY and SVGAGI. The CDR3 is made up of 14 amino acids. V lost 4 bases and J lost 8; bases outside the gene matches: 7. CDR3 loop: CASSSPGQGRGYTF. Here the CDR3 DNA reads TGTGCCAGCAGTTCCCCGGGACAGGGGAGAGGCTACACCTTC.

This clone was counted only a few times. The chain carries TRBV2 and TRBJ1-6, with a possible D match to TRBD1 (5 bases). The V end was cut by 6 bases, the J end by 4 bases, with 10 bases between. Germline lookup yields CDR1 SNHLY and CDR2 FYNNEI. This CDR3 region has 14 residues. The CDR3 reads CASSAGRYNSPLHF. The CDR3 DNA reads as TGTGCCAGCAGCGCGGGACGGTATAATTCACCCCTCCACTTT.

The chain recombines TRBV18 with TRBJ2-1, with 8 bases fitting TRBD2. The CDR3 length is 13 residues. CDR1 is KGHSH, CDR2 LQKENI, per germline. V dropped 3 bases and J dropped 15; count of bases not matched to a gene: 10. The CDR3 loop is CASSPEVAGFRFF. The DNA of the CDR3 is TGTGCCAGCTCACCTGAGGTAGCGGGGTTTCGGTTCTTC.

This rearrangement joins TRBV18 to TRBJ2-7; tentative D call: TRBD1 (6 bases). Germline assignment: CDR1 KGHSH and CDR2 LQKENI. V was trimmed by 1 base and J by 0 bases, leaving 10 bases between them. The CDR3 contains 15 residues. CDR3 sequence reads: CASSPRQGSSYEQYF. The CDR3, as DNA: TGTGCCAGCTCACCACGGCAGGGGAGCTCCTACGAGCAGTACTTC.

V is TRBV12-3 or TRBV12-4 and J is TRBJ2-1; D is undetermined. Trimming stripped 3 bases from V and 6 bases from J, with 9 bases between. The CDR3 is 13 residues long. The CDR3 coding sequence is TGTGCCAGCAGTTTCGAGCGTGGCAATGAGCAGTTCTTC. It specifies CASSFERGNEQFF.

J is TRBJ2-7 and V is TRBV3-1 (or the pseudogene TRBV3-2); 9 positions agree with TRBD2. Trimming removed 4 bases from V and 1 base from J; junction bases left unmatched: 2. Germline V gene sequence: CDR1 LGHDT, CDR2 YNNKEL (reference sequence). The CDR3 spans 14 residues. The CDR3 DNA sequence: TGTGCCAGCAGCCCTAGCGGGAAATCCTACGAGCAGTACTTC. The encoded protein is CASSPSGKSYEQYF.

This rearrangement joins TRBV7-2 to TRBJ1-1, with D possibly TRBD1 on 5 matching bases. Germline values: CDR1 SGHTA, CDR2 FQGNSA. Trimming pared 4 bases from V and 0 bases from J, leaving 9 bases between. The CDR3 is made up of 14 amino acids. CDR3: CASSSQGLNTEAFF. Written as DNA, the CDR3 is TGTGCCAGCAGCTCTCAGGGCTTGAACACTGAAGCTTTCTTT.

This clone appeared once. The chain has TRBV20-1 and TRBJ2-5; D gene ambiguous. The V end was cut by 3 bases, the J end by 1 base, with 9 bases between. Germline assignment: CDR1 DFQATT and CDR2 SNEGSKA (reference sequence). This CDR3 comprises 13 residues. CDR3 in DNA: TGCAGTGCTAGTCGTCCCCCCCAAGAGACCCAGTACTTC. Amino acids: CSASRPPQETQYF.

The J gene is TRBJ2-3, the V gene TRBV6-4; tentatively, D is TRBD2 (5 bases). Trimming removed 0 bases from V and 4 bases from J, with 8 bases in between. The CDR3 spans 14 residues. CDR1 is MRHNA, CDR2 SNTAGT, per germline. The CDR3 spells CASSDSPGADTQYF. In nucleotides, the CDR3 is TGTGCCAGCAGTGACTCTCCCGGGGCAGATACGCAGTATTTT.

The chain couples TRBV6-5 to TRBJ1-1; no definite D call. Germline loops: CDR1 MNHEY, CDR2 SVGAGI. CDR3 length: 14 amino acids. Trimming took 3 bases from V and 0 from J, leaving 8 bases between them. The chain's CDR3 is CASSYRYLNTEAFF. In DNA, the CDR3 is TGTGCCAGCAGTTATCGCTACCTGAACACTGAAGCTTTCTTT.

A single count supports this clone. The rearrangement uses TRBV4-3 and TRBJ1-4; D is unclear. Between the trimmed V and J ends, which lost 4 bases and 3 bases, there was a span of 12 bases. Germline V gives CDR1 LGHNA, CDR2 YSLEER. CDR3 length equals 15 residues. CDR3 bases: TGCGCCAGCAGCCGACATCCCCTGGCTAATGAAAAACTGTTTTTT. Translating it yields CASSRHPLANEKLFF.

This chain uses TRBV9 with TRBJ1-2, with D uncertain. Germline loops: CDR1 SGDLS, CDR2 YYNGEE. V gave up 3 bases and J gave up 0 bases, with 12 bases separating them. The CDR3 sequence is 15 residues long. The CDR3 is CASSASSGSNYGYTF. The CDR3 nucleotides are TGTGCCAGCAGCGCATCCTCCGGGTCTAACTATGGCTACACCTTC.

The chain uses TRBV7-9 and TRBJ1-4, with TRBD1 matching 7 bases. V lost 5 bases and J lost 7; bases outside the gene matches: 7. The CDR3 extends over 14 amino acids. In germline, CDR1 is SEHNR, CDR2 FQNEAQ (reference sequence). CDR3 DNA sequence: TGTGCCAGCAGCCGACAGGGACGGGGTGAAAAACTGTTTTTT. Translated, it gives CASSRQGRGEKLFF.

The J gene is TRBJ2-7, the V gene TRBV29-1; 8 bases line up with TRBD1. The germline V gene has CDR1 SQVTM and CDR2 ANQGSEA. Trimming at V came to 6 bases and at J to 2 bases, leaving 6 bases not matched to a gene. This CDR3 has 13 residues. CDR3 sequence (DNA): TGCAGCGTACTAGGACAGGGCGCCTACGAGCAGTACTTC. Its protein product is CSVLGQGAYEQYF.

This clone was found once. V gene TRBV28 combines with J gene TRBJ1-3; a weak D match, TRBD1 (5 bases). CDR3 size: 14 residues. Germline CDR1 is MDHEN and CDR2 is SYDVKM. The V end lost 3 bases, the J end lost 0 bases, and 6 bases lay between the germline ends. CDR3 sequence (DNA): TGTGCCAGCAGTTTTCAGGGCTCTGGAAACACCATATATTTT. This sequence encodes CASSFQGSGNTIYF. Complete variable domain (other parts from reference TRBV28 and TRBJ1-3): DVKVTQSSRYLVKRTGEKVFLECVQDMDHENMFWYRQDPGLGLRLIYFSYDVKMKEKGDIPEGYSVSREKKERFSLILESASTNQTSMYLCASSFQGSGNTIYFGEGSWLTVV.

The V gene is TRBV30, the J gene TRBJ1-6, with 7 nucleotides matching TRBD1. This CDR3 contains 17 residues. Trimming took 2 bases from V and 4 from J; bases not matched to a gene: 11. Germline V CDR1 and CDR2: GTSNPN, SVGIG (reference sequence). The CDR3 sequence: CAWSLAGDSSYNSPLHF. CDR3 coding DNA: TGTGCCTGGAGTCTGGCCGGGGACAGCTCGTATAATTCACCCCTCCACTTT.

The rearrangement uses TRBV6-5 and TRBJ2-5, with 8 bases aligning to TRBD2. Trimming at V came to 2 bases and at J to 2 bases, leaving 4 bases not matched to a gene. Germline V lookup: CDR1 MNHEY, CDR2 SVGAGI. This CDR3 spans 15 amino acids. DNA of the CDR3: TGTGCCAGCAGTTACGTCGGGGGGGTTCAAGAGACCCAGTACTTC. Protein sequence: CASSYVGGVQETQYF.

V usage is TRBV7-2 and J usage is TRBJ2-1, with a possible D match to TRBD2 (7 bases). CDR1 SGHTA and CDR2 FQGNSA come from the germline V gene. V lost 0 bases and J lost 8, with 14 bases in between. The CDR3 sequence is 15 residues long. The CDR3 DNA reads TGTGCCAGCAGCTTAGCGCATGGCGGGGGCGATGAGCAGTTCTTC. Residues: CASSLAHGGGDEQFF. The variable domain in full, with the rest retrieved from reference TRBV7-2 and TRBJ2-1, is GAGVSQSPSNKVTEKGKDVELRCDPISGHTALYWYRQSLGQGLEFLIYFQGNSAPDKSGLPSDRFSAERTGGSVSTLTIQRTQQEDSAVYLCASSLAHGGGDEQFFGPGTRLTVL.

V is TRBV6-5 and J is TRBJ1-6; no clear D. Germline CDR1 reads MNHEY; CDR2 reads SVGAGI. The V end was cut by 7 bases, the J end by 10 bases, with 14 bases between. This CDR3 is 13 amino acids long. DNA of the CDR3: TGTGCCAGCAAAGACGGGAGAAACTCACCCCTCCACTTT. Translated, it gives CASKDGRNSPLHF.

The chain couples TRBV12-5 to TRBJ2-7; 9 bases align to TRBD2. Unmatched junction bases numbered 9, after V lost 0 bases and J lost 6 bases. This CDR3 region has 16 residues. Per germline, CDR1 LGHNT and CDR2 FRNRAP. As DNA, the CDR3 is TGTGCTAGTGGTTTGGTAGGCGCGGGGGGGCTCGGCGAGCAGTACTTC. This gives the protein CASGLVGAGGLGEQYF.

V is TRBV11-1 and J is TRBJ1-2; 10 bases fit TRBD1. V lost 5 bases and J lost 3; bases outside the gene matches: 3. CDR3 length equals 14 residues. Germline V lookup: CDR1 SGHAT, CDR2 FQDESV (reference sequence). CDR3 bases: TGTGCCAGCAGCATCGGACAGGGGGACTATGGCTACACCTTC. Protein: CASSIGQGDYGYTF.

The chain joins TRBV5-8 to TRBJ1-5; 8 bases map to TRBD1. Germline V CDR1 and CDR2: SGHTS, YDEGEE. This CDR3 is 15 amino acids long. J was trimmed by 6 bases and V by 4 bases; bases with no gene match: 9. CDR3 sequence: CASSAGGRRGQPQHF. CDR3 coding DNA: TGTGCCAGCAGCGCAGGGGGCCGACGGGGTCAGCCCCAGCATTTT.

The J gene is TRBJ1-2, the V gene TRBV28; D unclear. The CDR3 has 15 residues. The germline V gene has CDR1 MDHEN and CDR2 SYDVKM. Trimming took off 3 bases at V and 3 bases at J, with 14 bases between the two ends. CDR3 coding DNA: TGTGCCAGCAGTTTGGGTAGCTCGAGGGACTATGGCTACACCTTC. Its protein product is CASSLGSSRDYGYTF.

This chain links TRBV7-9 with TRBJ1-6, with D perhaps matching TRBD1 (6 bases). The V gene's germline CDR1 is SEHNR and CDR2 FQNEAQ (reference sequence). The CDR3 contains 15 residues. V lost 4 bases and J lost 10, with 17 bases in between. This chain's CDR3 is CASSSLTGRVSPLHF. Here the CDR3 DNA reads TGTGCCAGCAGCTCGCTCACAGGGCGAGTGTCACCCCTCCACTTT.

This rearrangement joins TRBV24-1 to TRBJ2-5; TRBD1 is a possible D gene (7 bases). Germline lookup yields CDR1 KGHDR and CDR2 SFDVKD. The CDR3 is 15 residues long. V lost 4 bases and J lost 4, with 15 bases in between. The CDR3 region is CATSEAGGGRETQYF. In nucleotides, the CDR3 is TGTGCCACCAGTGAGGCCGGAGGGGGCAGAGAGACCCAGTACTTC.

As to this clone: One junction end disagrees with the germline gene, perhaps due to a read error. The genes are TRBV7-6 and TRBJ2-1; TRBD2 matches at 11 bases. The CDR3 sequence is 14 residues long. Germline CDR1 reads SGHVS; CDR2 reads FNYEAQ. CDR3 amino acids: CASSLAGGYNEQFF. CDR3 bases: TGTGCCAGCAGCCTAGCGGGGGGATACAATGAGCAGTTCTTC.

This rearrangement joins TRBV19 to TRBJ1-1, with 12 bases matching TRBD1. V trimming: 8 bases; J trimming: 4 bases; junction bases outside the gene matches: 2. CDR3 length: 13 amino acids. Germline V CDR1 and CDR2: LNHDA, SQIVND (reference sequence). As DNA, the CDR3 is TGTGCCAGTTGGGGACAGGGGGCCACTGAAGCTTTCTTT. This codes for CASWGQGATEAFF.

The rearrangement joins TRBV7-2 to TRBJ2-7, with D possibly matching TRBD2 (6 bases). Germline values: CDR1 SGHTA, CDR2 FQGNSA. Trimming took off 5 bases at V and 6 bases at J, with 23 bases between the two ends. The CDR3 is 16 amino acids. The CDR3 reads CASSMPLGEAEGEQYF. CDR3 sequence (DNA): TGTGCCAGCAGCATGCCCTTAGGGGAGGCAGAGGGCGAGCAGTACTTC.